The present entry profiles one T cell receptor (beta chain) with its context. Its target antigen remains unknown. No base-level quality is on record; no much larger clone is a single base apart. This sample was included in a study of T cell repertoires in cytomegalovirus infection (dated by TCRdb to about 2019). Regarding the research as a whole: Because public TCR beta signatures pointed to carriage of CMV infection together with the matching HLA type, the HLA type of each donor mattered for the analysis.

The CDR1 and CDR2 encoded by the germline V gene (reference sequence) are LNHDA and SQIVND. Relative to germline, V is missing 5 bases and J is missing 9 bases, with 13 bases of the junction outside any gene match. The CDR3, from cysteine to phenylalanine, totals 15 residues. Solely the CDR3 DNA is kept, with 45 bases framed from the first base. Overall study results and their limits: The ex vivo response was dominated by HLA-C-restricted CMV-specific TCR beta clonotypes, which also provided the single most frequent clonotype in two of eight donors. Carriers of CMV infection plus the relevant HLA type were discriminated by the cumulative frequency of public TCR beta family members in the study cohort and in an independent roughly 380-donor cohort.

These reads were obtained on an Illumina HiSeq 1500. The raw public data were reprocessed by TCRdb itself: fastp quality trimming at Q25, MiXCR clonotype calling, in-frame beta chains only. Identical CDR3 protein sequences are pooled into one entry, listed with their most common genes and DNA. The sample table lists around 330,000 distinct CDR3 sequences, roughly a sixth of them with a count of one. The ten largest account for around 12% of the sample. The sequence is built from TRBV19 and TRBJ2-1; TRBD1 fits 7 bases in the junction. The sequencing input was PBMCs. This receptor was taken from a human donor in good health (CMV status not recorded). Some clones in this sample may be carry-over from other donors' samples. The CDR3: CASSPSGTAVGEQFF. The bases are TGTGCCAGTAGTCCCTCGGGGACAGCCGTAGGTGAGCAGTTCTTC.